A single TCR beta chain is shown here with its context. This specimen comes from a study of cytomegalovirus exposure and HLA in healthy donors. Data came from immunoSEQ multiplex PCR; TCRdb stores just in-frame clones and leaves some out. Of approximately 180,000 clones in the sample, about 89% were seen once. The CDR3 length is 16 residues. Losses at the gene ends were 5 bases for V and 3 bases for J; bases not matched to a gene: 12. The V gene's germline CDR1 is MNHNY and CDR2 SVGAGI (reference sequence). The V gene is TRBV6-6, the J gene TRBJ2-7, with 8 positions matching TRBD1. The receptor was isolated from a young man in good health and CMV-seropositive. The specimen was PBMCs. The chain's CDR3 is CASSQIRDRRLYEQYF. In DNA, the CDR3 is TGTGCCAGCAGTCAGATCCGGGACAGGAGACTCTACGAGCAGTACTTC.